This is a list of T cell receptor beta chains from one sample in a study of blood T cell repertoires in COVID-19. Generated by immunoSEQ multiplex PCR, the TCRdb table keeps only in-frame clones and is missing some. The sample records roughly 80,000 clones, approximately 76% being singletons. Sequenced sample: peripheral blood. The receptors here all came from a man in his sixties or seventies with active or convalescent COVID-19. The CDR3 runs from the conserved cysteine through the conserved F or W. D genes are given only for firm matches. Not all rows give a size; the values are once, few, many and, for expanded clones, a class.

>TRBV25-1|.|.|TRBJ1-2
TGTGCCAGCAGTGAGGCAGGGGAGATGCGGGGCTACACCTTC
CASSEAGEMRGYTF
>TRBV5-4|.|.|TRBJ1-6
TGTGCCAGCAGCTTAGATAGGAGGATTTCACCCCTCCACTTT
CASSLDRRISPLHF
>TRBV7-9|.|.|TRBJ1-2
TGTGCCAGCAGCTTTGTCAGCGAGGGCTACACCTTC
CASSFVSEGYTF
>TRBV9|.|.|TRBJ1-1
TGTGCCAGCAGCGTAGAGGGAGGGGGGAACACTGAAGCTTTCTTT
CASSVEGGGNTEAFF
>TRBV29-1|.|.|TRBJ1-3
TGCAGCGGTGCTACAGACGGAAACACCATATATTTT
CSGATDGNTIYF
>TRBV3-1/TRBV3-2|.|.|TRBJ1-2
TGTGCCAGCAGCCAAGAAAGGGGATCAGGTGGCTACACCTTC
CASSQERGSGGYTF
>TRBV5-1|.|.|TRBJ2-5
TGCGCCAGCAGCCCCGGCCCGGCCCGGGAAGAGACCCAGTACTTC
CASSPGPAREETQYF
>TRBV6-5|TRBD1|.|TRBJ1-2
TGTGCCAGCAGGGAGGACAGGGAAAAGAACTATGGCTACACCTTC
CASREDREKNYGYTF
>TRBV5-4|.|medium-sized|TRBJ2-2
TGTGCCAGCAGCGAGGAGGGGGGGCGGACCGGGGAGCTGTTTTTT
CASSEEGGRTGELFF
>TRBV5-1|.|.|TRBJ1-2
TGCGCCAGCAGCTTGGAGGGTCTGGGGGCGAATGGCTACACCTTC
CASSLEGLGANGYTF
>TRBV9|TRBD2|.|TRBJ2-1
TGTGCCAGCAGCCTCAACAGCGGGGGGGCGGTCAATGAGCAGTTCTTC
CASSLNSGGAVNEQFF
>TRBV7-9|.|few|TRBJ1-4
TGTGCCAGCAGCTTCTGGACATCTGCAACTAATGAAAAACTGTTTTTT
CASSFWTSATNEKLFF
>TRBV6-4|.|.|TRBJ2-1
TGTGCCATCGACCGGAGCTCCTACAATGAGCAGTTCTTC
CAIDRSSYNEQFF
>TRBV9|TRBD2|.|TRBJ2-3
TGTGCCAGCAGCTTAGGACTAGCGAAAGATACGCAGTATTTT
CASSLGLAKDTQYF
>TRBV6-5|TRBD1|.|TRBJ2-7
TGTGCCAGCAATCCCATACCGGGACAGGGCTACGAGCAGTACTTC
CASNPIPGQGYEQYF
>TRBV3-1/TRBV3-2|.|.|TRBJ1-1
TGTGCCAGCAGCCAAAATTTCATGCCGGAGGGCCACACTGAAGCTTTCTTT
CASSQNFMPEGHTEAFF
>TRBV30|.|few|TRBJ2-7
TGTGCCTGGAGCCTCGGACTTGAGAGGGAGCAGTACTTC
CAWSLGLEREQYF
>TRBV12-5|.|few|TRBJ1-1
TGTGCTAGTGGTTTGGTACAGGGAAGCACTGAAGCTTTCTTT
CASGLVQGSTEAFF
>TRBV18|.|.|TRBJ2-7
TGTGCCAGCTCACCGGCCCCCGGGACACGCTCCTACGAGCAGTACTTC
CASSPAPGTRSYEQYF
>TRBV4-1|.|.|TRBJ2-5
TGCGCCAGCAGCCCGCAGGCTACGGAGACCCAGTACTTC
CASSPQATETQYF
>TRBV12-3/TRBV12-4|.|.|TRBJ1-2
TGTGCCAGCGAGAAGACAGCCTCTGGAGGCTACACCTTC
CASEKTASGGYTF
>TRBV5-1|.|.|TRBJ1-1
TGCGCCAGCAGCGTCCGGGACACTATGAACACTGAAGCTTTCTTT
CASSVRDTMNTEAFF
>TRBV9|.|.|TRBJ2-1
TGTGCCAGCACGCCTGCGGGGGCCTCCTGGGATGAGCAGTTCTTC
CASTPAGASWDEQFF
>TRBV6-5|TRBD1|.|TRBJ2-2
TGTGCCAGCAGGGGACAGGGGTCAGTCGGGGAGCTGTTTTTT
CASRGQGSVGELFF
>TRBV5-1|.|.|TRBJ2-2
TGCGCCAGCAGCTTGCCGGGTCCCGAAGGCGGGGAGCTGTTTTTT
CASSLPGPEGGELFF
>TRBV9|TRBD2|.|TRBJ2-3
TGTGCCAGCAGCGCCTCTAGCGGGGGGTCCTACTACCAAGATACGCAGTATTTT
CASSASSGGSYYQDTQYF
>TRBV6-1|.|.|TRBJ1-5
TGTGCCAGCAGTGAAGCTCAGGGCGGAAATCAGCCCCAGCATTTT
CASSEAQGGNQPQHF
>TRBV21-1|.|.|TRBJ2-1
TGTGCCAGCAGCGTAAGAGGGGGGAAGACACAAGGGACAGGGAGGACGCCATTCTTC
CASSVRGGKTQGTGRTPFF
>TRBV20-1|TRBD2|.|TRBJ2-3
TGCAGTGCTAGTAGGGACAGCGGGGGGCCAGATACGCAGTATTTT
CSASRDSGGPDTQYF
>TRBV24-1|.|.|TRBJ2-7
TGTGCCACCAGTGACTCTGACAGATACGAGCAGTACTTC
CATSDSDRYEQYF
>TRBV7-2|TRBD1|once|TRBJ2-1
TGTGCCAGCAGCTCAATCGGGACAGGGTCCCTCAATGAGCAGTTCTTC
CASSSIGTGSLNEQFF
>TRBV6-6|TRBD1|.|TRBJ1-6
TGTGCCAGCAGTCGATCCGGGACAGTGAGCTCCTATAATTCACCCCTCCACTTT
CASSRSGTVSSYNSPLHF
>TRBV10-3|TRBD1|.|TRBJ2-2
TGTGCCATCAGAAAGATACAGGGGGCCGGGGAGCTGTTTTTT
CAIRKIQGAGELFF
>TRBV10-3|TRBD1|.|TRBJ1-3
TGTGCCACATCTCCGGGACAGGGAGGAGACACCATATATTTT
CATSPGQGGDTIYF
>TRBV5-1|.|once|TRBJ2-5
TGCGCCAGCAGCCACCCACGCGGGGAGACCCAGTACTTC
CASSHPRGETQYF
>TRBV5-5|TRBD1|.|TRBJ1-3
TGTGCCAGCAGCACCAGTCCGGGACAGGTGGGAAACACCATATATTTT
CASSTSPGQVGNTIYF
>TRBV13|TRBD1|.|TRBJ2-3
TGTGCCAGCAGCACCCGACAGGGGCGAGAAGATACGCAGTATTTT
CASSTRQGREDTQYF
>TRBV5-5|TRBD1|.|TRBJ1-2
TGTGCCAGCAGCACGGACAGGGCTATCTATGGCTACACCTTC
CASSTDRAIYGYTF
>TRBV15|TRBD1|few|TRBJ1-2
TGTGCCACCAGCAGGACAGGGGGCGAGGGCTACACCTTC
CATSRTGGEGYTF
>TRBV6-1|TRBD1|.|TRBJ1-5
TGTGCCAGCAGTGAGACGGACAGGGCATATGGGCCCCAGCATTTT
CASSETDRAYGPQHF
>TRBV10-3|TRBD2|.|TRBJ2-1
TGTGCCACAAAACTAGCGGGGGGCATCAATGAGCAGTTCTTC
CATKLAGGINEQFF
>TRBV25-1|TRBD1|many|TRBJ2-2
TGTGCCAGCAGGAATGACAGGGACACCGGGGAGCTGTTTTTT
CASRNDRDTGELFF
>TRBV2|.|.|TRBJ1-5
TGTGCCAGTTCGACAGGCAGCGGCAATCAGCCCCAGCATTTT
CASSTGSGNQPQHF
>TRBV7-9|TRBD2|few|TRBJ2-3
TGTGCCAGCACCTCGGCCGGGGGGAGGACAGATACGCAGTATTTT
CASTSAGGRTDTQYF
>TRBV19|TRBD1|.|TRBJ2-3
TGTGCCAGCAAGGGACAGGGGTACACAGATACGCAGTATTTT
CASKGQGYTDTQYF
>TRBV6-6|TRBD2|.|TRBJ2-1
TGTGCCAGCAGTTACGGCCGGGGGGTAGAGGAGCAGTTCTTC
CASSYGRGVEEQFF
>TRBV30|.|.|TRBJ1-4
TGTGCCGGCAGCCTAGGGGGGGCGCTTGGAAAACTGTTTTTT
CAGSLGGALGKLFF
>TRBV7-3|TRBD1|.|TRBJ2-3
TGTGCCAGCAGCCGGACAGGGGGCGCGGTAGATACGCAGTATTTT
CASSRTGGAVDTQYF
>TRBV21-1|.|.|TRBJ2-1
TGTGCCAGCAGCACGGCGGGGGGGCCCGATGAGCAGTTCTTC
CASSTAGGPDEQFF
>TRBV3-1/TRBV3-2|.|.|TRBJ2-7
TGTGCCAGCAGCCAAGCGAGTTGGGAGCAGTACTTC
CASSQASWEQYF
>TRBV28|.|.|TRBJ1-2
TGTGCCAGCAGTGCGCCCGGGGTTGCCGGCTACACCTTC
CASSAPGVAGYTF
>TRBV5-4|.|.|TRBJ1-2
TGTGCCAGCAGCTTGGATCCTATTAACTATGGCTACACCTTC
CASSLDPINYGYTF
>TRBV7-2|TRBD2|.|TRBJ2-5
TGTGCCAGCAGCAGTGTTCCGGGGGGCCAAGAGACCCAGTACTTC
CASSSVPGGQETQYF
>TRBV18|TRBD1|.|TRBJ2-7
TGTGCCAGCTCGCCCAGACGGGACAGGGGTTTGTACGAGCAGTACTTC
CASSPRRDRGLYEQYF
>TRBV3-1/TRBV3-2|.|.|TRBJ2-5
TGTGCCAGCAGCCCGGACACTTTACAAGAGACCCAGTACTTC
CASSPDTLQETQYF